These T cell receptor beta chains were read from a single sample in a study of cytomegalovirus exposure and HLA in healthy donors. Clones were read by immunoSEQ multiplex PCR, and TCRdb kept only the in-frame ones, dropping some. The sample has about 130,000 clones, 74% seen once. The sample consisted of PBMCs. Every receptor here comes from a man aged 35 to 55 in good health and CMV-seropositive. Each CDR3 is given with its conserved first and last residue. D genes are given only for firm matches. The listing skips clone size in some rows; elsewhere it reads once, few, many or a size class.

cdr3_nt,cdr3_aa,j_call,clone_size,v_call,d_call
TGCGCCAGCAGCTCTACTTACAGGGGGCAAGGCTACACCTTC,CASSSTYRGQGYTF,TRBJ1-2,few,TRBV5-1,TRBD1
TGTGCCAGCAGTTCGGACAGATTCAATGGCTACACCTTC,CASSSDRFNGYTF,TRBJ1-2,.,TRBV2,.
TGTGCCAGCAGTTTATCGCAGCGGGATCGCATCGATGAGCAGTTCTTC,CASSLSQRDRIDEQFF,TRBJ2-1,.,TRBV28,TRBD2
TGTGCCAGCAGCCAAGATATTCGTAGCGTCAATGAGCAGTTCTTC,CASSQDIRSVNEQFF,TRBJ2-1,.,TRBV4-2,.
TGTGCCACCGGAGAGGCGGTCTATGGCTACACCTTC,CATGEAVYGYTF,TRBJ1-2,once,TRBV6-5,.
TGTGCCAGCAGTAAACAGGGGGGTAGCAATCAGCCCCAGCATTTT,CASSKQGGSNQPQHF,TRBJ1-5,.,TRBV28,TRBD1
TGTGCCAGCAGCATGGCGGTTTTGTACACTGAAGCTTTCTTT,CASSMAVLYTEAFF,TRBJ1-1,.,TRBV5-5,.
TGTGCCAGCAGCATACTGAAGACAGGGGACCTAGCCAAAAACATTCAGTACTTC,CASSILKTGDLAKNIQYF,TRBJ2-4,.,TRBV7-9,TRBD1
TGTGCCAGCAGAACGGACAGAGAACAAGAGACCCAGTACTTC,CASRTDREQETQYF,TRBJ2-5,once,TRBV7-9,.
TGTGCCAGCAGTCCCTCGGGGGGCGTGTTGAGGAACATTCAGTACTTC,CASSPSGGVLRNIQYF,TRBJ2-4,.,TRBV27,.
TGTGCCAGCTCACCCACAGGGGGCACCGGAAACACCATATATTTT,CASSPTGGTGNTIYF,TRBJ1-3,.,TRBV18,TRBD1
TGTGCCAGTAGTATAAGAAGGGGCAATGAGCAGTTCTTC,CASSIRRGNEQFF,TRBJ2-1,few,TRBV19,.
TGTGCCAGCAGACCGGGACAGGGGTTCGGGGAGCTGTTTTTT,CASRPGQGFGELFF,TRBJ2-2,.,TRBV6-1,TRBD1
TGTGCCAGCAGCACCCGGACAGGGGTTCAGCCCCAACATTTT,CASSTRTGVQPQHF,TRBJ1-5,.,TRBV6-5,TRBD1
TGTGCCAGCAGCGCAGGCAACCAGGGGAGCGACACCATATATTTT,CASSAGNQGSDTIYF,TRBJ1-3,.,TRBV7-6,.
TGTGCCAGCAGTTTGCGACTAGCGGGATATGAGACCCAGTACTTC,CASSLRLAGYETQYF,TRBJ2-5,.,TRBV27,TRBD2
TGTGCCTGGAGTGTGCCGAGGGTAGAAGTGCGCTACACCTTC,CAWSVPRVEVRYTF,TRBJ1-2,.,TRBV30,.
TGTGCCAGCAGCCAAGACCCGGGGTCTAGCGGGGGGGCAAGAGATACGCAGTATTTT,CASSQDPGSSGGARDTQYF,TRBJ2-3,.,TRBV4-2,TRBD2
TGTGCCAGCAGCCCCGGCAGGGTGGAGAGAGCTTTCTTT,CASSPGRVERAFF,TRBJ1-1,once,TRBV28,.
TGCGCCAGCAGCCAAAACAGGGGGATGAACACTGAAGCTTTCTTT,CASSQNRGMNTEAFF,TRBJ1-1,.,TRBV5-1,TRBD1